A selection of T cell receptor beta chains follows, all from one sample in a study of blood T cell repertoires in COVID-19. This table comes from immunoSEQ multiplex PCR, and its TCRdb copy is limited to in-frame clones, with some not included. Altogether about 74,000 clones are present, almost 90% being singletons, with the ten largest covering more than 1.5%. Sequenced sample: peripheral blood. Receptors originate from a woman over 75 with active or convalescent COVID-19. Each CDR3 is given with its conserved first and last residue. The D gene is left open where the match is weak. The size of a clone is reported for some rows only, either as once, few or many, or as a class for expanded clones.

>.|TRBV5-4|.|TRBJ2-1
TGTGCCAGCAGCCAGGACACCTACAATGAGCAGTTCTTC
CASSQDTYNEQFF
>.|TRBV5-6|TRBD1|TRBJ2-5
TGTGCCAGCAGCTTGGTCAGACAGGGAGAGACCCAGTACTTC
CASSLVRQGETQYF
>once|TRBV18|TRBD1|TRBJ1-1
TGTGCCAGCTCACTTACCGGGACAGGAAACATGAACACTGAAGCTTTCTTT
CASSLTGTGNMNTEAFF
>.|TRBV12-3/TRBV12-4|TRBD1|TRBJ1-1
TGTGCCAGCAGTTCCCCGGGACAGTGGGCTTTCTTT
CASSSPGQWAFF
>once|TRBV5-1|.|TRBJ1-1
TGCGCCAGCAGCACGGGAGGGTACGTAGCTTTCTTT
CASSTGGYVAFF
>.|TRBV4-3|.|TRBJ2-5
TGCGCCAGCAGCCAAGGCGGGCGGGGAAAAATGGAGACCCAGTACTTC
CASSQGGRGKMETQYF
>.|TRBV11-2|.|TRBJ1-3
TGTGCCAGCAGCCCCCCGGGGGTTCCGCCCTTAAACACCATATATTTT
CASSPPGVPPLNTIYF
>.|TRBV18|.|TRBJ1-1
TGTGCCAGCTCCCCTTTTGATCCTCGAGGGGGAACTGAAGCTTTCTTT
CASSPFDPRGGTEAFF
>.|TRBV3-1/TRBV3-2|TRBD2|TRBJ2-2
TGTGCCAGCAGCCAAGACTACGGGGCGGCTAGCGGTAACACCGGGGAGCTGTTTTTT
CASSQDYGAASGNTGELFF
>once|TRBV9|TRBD2|TRBJ2-2
TGTGCCAGCAGCCTCCCCGCGGGGAGGGTAGGCGGGGAGCTGTTTTTT
CASSLPAGRVGGELFF
>few|TRBV6-6|.|TRBJ1-4
TGTGTGGAGGGCGGAGAAAAACTGTTTTTT
CVEGGEKLFF
>.|TRBV29-1|.|TRBJ1-4
TGCAGCGTTGAAGAGGCAGTTAATGAAAAACTGTTTTTT
CSVEEAVNEKLFF
>.|TRBV19|TRBD1|TRBJ2-1
TGTGCCAGTAGTGGGGGGACAGGGCCTACGGATGAGCAGTTCTTC
CASSGGTGPTDEQFF